This TCR beta chain was identified in a study of cytomegalovirus exposure and HLA in healthy donors. Study findings and constraints: Researchers reported that a few CMV-associated chains were confirmed in vitro as CMV antigen-specific. The authors listed 164 TCR beta chains as cytomegalovirus-associated.

Clones were sequenced by immunoSEQ multiplex PCR, and TCRdb holds only the in-frame ones, with some missing. The data contain 90,000 to 120,000 clones, 90% to 97% of them seen just once; the ten biggest clones take up 0.67%. Points on this clone: Its antigen is as yet unknown.

This clonotype was sampled from a woman between 18 and 29 years old in good health and CMV-seronegative. The specimen sequenced was PBMCs.

CDR3 loop: CASSFGRDNSPLHF. The CDR3 DNA sequence: TGTGCCAGCAGCTTTGGCAGGGATAATTCACCCCTCCACTTT. This chain uses TRBV11-1 with TRBJ1-6; the D gene is possibly TRBD1 (5 bases). V shed 3 bases and J shed 5 bases, with 8 bases lying between them. Germline lookup yields CDR1 SGHAT and CDR2 FQDESV (reference sequence). This CDR3 has 14 residues.